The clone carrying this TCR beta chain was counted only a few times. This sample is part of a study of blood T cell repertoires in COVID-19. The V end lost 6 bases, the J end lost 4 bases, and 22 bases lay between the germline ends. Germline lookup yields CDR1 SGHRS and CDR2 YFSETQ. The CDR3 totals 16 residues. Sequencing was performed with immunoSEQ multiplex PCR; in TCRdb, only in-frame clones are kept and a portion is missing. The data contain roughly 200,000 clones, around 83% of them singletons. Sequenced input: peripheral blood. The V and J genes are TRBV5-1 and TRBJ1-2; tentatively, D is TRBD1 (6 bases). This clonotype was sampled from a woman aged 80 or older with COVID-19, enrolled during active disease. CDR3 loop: CASTVRPGEFGYGYTF. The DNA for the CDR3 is TGCGCCAGCACAGTCAGGCCAGGGGAGTTTGGCTATGGCTACACCTTC.